This T cell receptor (beta chain) was obtained from a study of T cells in tumors after PD-1 blockade. Study as a whole: Each patient got pembrolizumab 200 mg every 3 weeks or cemiplimab 350 mg every 2 weeks. Daily vismodegib 150 mg continued in a subset of anti-PD-1-treated patients.

Only in-frame clones appear in the TCRdb table, and some are missing; sequencing was by immunoSEQ multiplex PCR. The data show about 5,800 clones, approximately 78% seen once. This clone appeared a single time. Input was roughly 550 ng to 6,500 ng of genomic DNA from tumor or blood. This CDR3 region has 14 residues. Trimming took off 7 bases at V and 1 base at J, with 11 bases between the two ends. Germline values: CDR1 LNHDA, CDR2 SQIVND (reference sequence). The input for sequencing was PBMCs, taken after anti-PD-1 therapy. The chain joins TRBV19 to TRBJ1-5; perhaps TRBD1 as D (6 bases). The TCR comes from a human donor with advanced basal cell or squamous cell carcinoma (not recorded which). The CDR3 bases are TGTGCCAGTAAGGCGGGGGCAAGCAATCAGCCCCAGCATTTT. The encoded protein is CASKAGASNQPQHF.